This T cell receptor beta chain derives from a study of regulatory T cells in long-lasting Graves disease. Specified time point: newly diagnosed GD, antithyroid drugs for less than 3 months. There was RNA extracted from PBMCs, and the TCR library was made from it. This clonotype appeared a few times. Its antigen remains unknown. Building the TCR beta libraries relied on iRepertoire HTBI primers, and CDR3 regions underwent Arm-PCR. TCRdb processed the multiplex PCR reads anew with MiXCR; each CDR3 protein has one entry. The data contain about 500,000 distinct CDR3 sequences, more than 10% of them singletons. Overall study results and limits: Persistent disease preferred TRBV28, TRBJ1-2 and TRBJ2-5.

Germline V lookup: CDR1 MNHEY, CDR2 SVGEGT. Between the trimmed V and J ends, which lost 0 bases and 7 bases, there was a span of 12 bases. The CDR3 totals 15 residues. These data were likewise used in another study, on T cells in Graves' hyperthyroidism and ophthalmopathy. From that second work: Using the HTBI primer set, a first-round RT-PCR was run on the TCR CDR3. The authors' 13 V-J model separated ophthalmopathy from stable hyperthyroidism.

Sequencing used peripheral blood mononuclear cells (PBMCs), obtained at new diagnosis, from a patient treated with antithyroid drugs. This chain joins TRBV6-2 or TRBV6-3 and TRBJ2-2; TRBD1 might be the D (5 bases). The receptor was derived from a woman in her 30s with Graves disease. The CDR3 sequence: CASSYSRTMHGELFF. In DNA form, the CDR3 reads TGTGCCAGCAGTTACTCCCGGACAATGCACGGGGAGCTGTTTTTT.